The rows below give T cell receptor beta chains drawn from one sample of a study of T cell repertoires and HLA-DP antigens. No antigen has been assigned to these receptors. Using immunoSEQ multiplex PCR, the repertoire was profiled, and TCRdb retains in-frame clones only, with some absent. The sample lists some 89,000 clones, around nine tenths occurring once. Input material: CD4+ T cells from PBMCs. The receptors come from a man between 45 and 60 years old in good health and CMV-seronegative. The CDR3 runs from the conserved cysteine through the conserved F or W. D genes are given only for firm matches. Clone size is not always given. Where it is, it says once, few, many or a class for expanded clones.

J gene,CDR3 length,D gene,V gene,clone size,CDR3 protein,CDR3 DNA
TRBJ1-3,16,TRBD1,TRBV18,NA,CASSPWDRATGNTIYF,TGTGCCAGCTCACCGTGGGACAGGGCCACTGGAAACACCATATATTTT
TRBJ2-6,15,NA,TRBV5-1,NA,CASSLGQSGANVLTF,TGCGCCAGCAGCCTAGGACAGTCTGGGGCCAACGTCCTGACTTTC
TRBJ2-3,17,TRBD2,TRBV7-2,NA,CASKGLAGGRGTDTQYF,TGTGCCAGCAAGGGTCTAGCGGGAGGAAGGGGCACAGATACGCAGTATTTT
TRBJ2-5,17,TRBD2,TRBV6-1,NA,CASSVSGLAGGSETQYF,TGTGCCAGCAGTGTCTCCGGACTAGCGGGAGGGTCAGAGACCCAGTACTTC
TRBJ2-5,16,TRBD2,TRBV2,NA,CASSTGTSGTQETQYF,TGTGCCAGCAGTACCGGGACTAGCGGGACACAAGAGACCCAGTACTTC
TRBJ2-7,15,TRBD1,TRBV7-2,NA,CASSLTQGAFNEQYF,TGTGCCAGCAGCTTAACCCAGGGGGCCTTCAACGAGCAGTACTTC
TRBJ2-2,15,NA,TRBV2,NA,CASSRDSSNTGELFF,TGTGCCAGCAGTAGGGACTCCTCGAACACCGGGGAGCTGTTTTTT
TRBJ2-4,15,NA,TRBV15,NA,CATSSVMGGKNIQYF,TGTGCCACCAGCAGCGTGATGGGAGGCAAAAACATTCAGTACTTC
TRBJ2-7,17,NA,TRBV27,NA,CASSPWTQSTSSYEQYF,TGTGCCAGCAGTCCCTGGACCCAATCGACCTCATCCTACGAGCAGTACTTC
TRBJ2-1,15,TRBD2,TRBV11-3,NA,CASSFGGRDYNEQFF,TGTGCCAGCAGCTTCGGAGGGAGGGATTACAATGAGCAGTTCTTC
TRBJ1-4,14,NA,TRBV6-9,NA,CASSYSCPNEKLFF,TGTGCCAGCAGCTACTCTTGTCCAAATGAAAAACTGTTTTTT
TRBJ2-3,18,NA,TRBV7-9,NA,CASSLDLAVWSVTDTQYF,TGTGCCAGCAGCTTAGACCTAGCTGTGTGGTCGGTCACAGATACGCAGTATTTT
TRBJ1-3,16,NA,TRBV6-5,NA,CASSSPTGSSGNTIYF,TGTGCCAGCAGTTCCCCGACTGGGAGCTCTGGAAACACCATATATTTT
TRBJ2-7,14,TRBD2,TRBV6-1,NA,CASSERAGASEQYF,TGTGCCAGCAGTGAACGAGCGGGAGCCTCCGAGCAGTACTTC
TRBJ1-1,15,NA,TRBV5-1,once,CASSGSLTGNTEAFF,TGCGCCAGCAGCGGTAGCCTAACAGGGAACACTGAAGCTTTCTTT
TRBJ1-1,11,NA,TRBV25-1,NA,CASSSGTITFF,TGTGCCAGCAGTTCCGGGACAATAACTTTCTTT
TRBJ1-2,13,NA,TRBV19,NA,CAIHGREGYGYTF,TGTGCCATCCACGGCAGGGAGGGCTATGGCTACACCTTC
TRBJ1-5,14,NA,TRBV19,NA,CASSIRVGDQPQHF,TGTGCCAGTAGTATCAGGGTAGGGGATCAGCCCCAGCATTTT
TRBJ1-4,13,NA,TRBV5-5,NA,CASSLGINEKLFF,TGTGCCAGCAGCTTGGGGATTAATGAAAAACTGTTTTTT
TRBJ1-4,16,TRBD1,TRBV28,NA,CASSVTGTRTNEKLFF,TGTGCCAGCAGCGTGACAGGGACGAGGACTAATGAAAAACTGTTTTTT
TRBJ1-5,13,NA,TRBV29-1,once,CSVRTDSNQPQHF,TGCAGCGTACGGACAGATAGCAATCAGCCCCAGCATTTT
TRBJ1-6,15,NA,TRBV5-1,NA,CASSLEGDPNSPLHF,TGCGCCAGCAGCTTGGAAGGGGATCCTAATTCACCCCTCCACTTT
TRBJ1-4,13,TRBD1,TRBV28,NA,CASGDRGLGKLFF,TGTGCCAGCGGCGACAGGGGGCTTGGAAAACTGTTTTTT
TRBJ1-5,13,NA,TRBV6-5,NA,CASSYQSNQPQHF,TGTGCCAGCAGTTACCAGAGCAATCAGCCCCAGCATTTT
TRBJ2-7,16,NA,TRBV7-8,NA,CASSRRGDTGVNEQYF,TGTGCCAGCAGCAGACGCGGTGACACGGGGGTCAACGAGCAGTACTTC
TRBJ2-7,16,TRBD1,TRBV28,NA,CASSPPRTGKSTEQYF,TGTGCCAGCAGCCCTCCTAGGACAGGGAAGTCTACCGAGCAGTACTTC
TRBJ2-7,13,NA,TRBV7-6,few,CASTRGNSYEQYF,TGTGCCAGCACCCGCGGGAACTCCTACGAGCAGTACTTC
TRBJ2-2,17,TRBD2,TRBV18,NA,CASSPPFAGVNTGELFF,TGTGCCAGCTCACCACCGTTTGCGGGGGTGAACACCGGGGAGCTGTTTTTT